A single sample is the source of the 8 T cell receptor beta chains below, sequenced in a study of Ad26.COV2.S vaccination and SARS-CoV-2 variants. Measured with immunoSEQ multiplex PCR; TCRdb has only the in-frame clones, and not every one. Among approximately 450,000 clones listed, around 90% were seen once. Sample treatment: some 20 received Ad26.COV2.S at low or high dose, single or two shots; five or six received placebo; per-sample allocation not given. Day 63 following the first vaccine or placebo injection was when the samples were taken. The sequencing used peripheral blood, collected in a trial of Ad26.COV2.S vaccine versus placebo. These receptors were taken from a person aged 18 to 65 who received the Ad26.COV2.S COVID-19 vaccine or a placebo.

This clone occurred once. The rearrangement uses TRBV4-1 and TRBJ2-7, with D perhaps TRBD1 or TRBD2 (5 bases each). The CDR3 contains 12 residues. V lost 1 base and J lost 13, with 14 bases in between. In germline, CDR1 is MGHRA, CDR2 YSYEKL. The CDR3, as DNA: TGCGCCAGCAGCCAAGGAGGGACCATTCCTTACTTC. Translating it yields CASSQGGTIPYF.

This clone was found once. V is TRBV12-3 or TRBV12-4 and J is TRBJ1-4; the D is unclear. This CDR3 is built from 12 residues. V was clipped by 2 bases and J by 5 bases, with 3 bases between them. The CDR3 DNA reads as TGTGCCAGCAGTTTAAGGAATGAAAAACTGTTTTTT. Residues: CASSLRNEKLFF.

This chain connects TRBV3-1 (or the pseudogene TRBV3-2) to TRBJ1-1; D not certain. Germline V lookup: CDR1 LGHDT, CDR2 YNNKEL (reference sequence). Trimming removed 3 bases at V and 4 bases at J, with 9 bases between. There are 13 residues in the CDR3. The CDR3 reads CASSQGSSTEAFF. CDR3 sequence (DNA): TGTGCCAGCAGCCAGGGGTCATCCACTGAAGCTTTCTTT.

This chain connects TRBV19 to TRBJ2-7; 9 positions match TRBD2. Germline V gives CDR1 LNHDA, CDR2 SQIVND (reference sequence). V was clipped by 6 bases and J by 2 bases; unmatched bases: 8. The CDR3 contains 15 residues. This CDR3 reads CASSPSSGDTYEQYF. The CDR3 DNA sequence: TGTGCCAGTAGCCCTTCTAGCGGGGATACCTACGAGCAGTACTTC. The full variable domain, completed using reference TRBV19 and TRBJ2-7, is DGGITQSPKYLFRKEGQNVTLSCEQNLNHDAMYWYRQDPGQGLRLIYYSQIVNDFQKGDIAEGYSVSREKKESFPLTVTSAQKNPTAFYLCASSPSSGDTYEQYFGPGTRLTVT.

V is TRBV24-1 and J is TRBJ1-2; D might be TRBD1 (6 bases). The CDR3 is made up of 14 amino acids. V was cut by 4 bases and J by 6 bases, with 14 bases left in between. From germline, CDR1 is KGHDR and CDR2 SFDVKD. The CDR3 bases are TGTGCCACCAGTGACCCCGACAGGTACGATGGCTACACCTTC. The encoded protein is CATSDPDRYDGYTF.

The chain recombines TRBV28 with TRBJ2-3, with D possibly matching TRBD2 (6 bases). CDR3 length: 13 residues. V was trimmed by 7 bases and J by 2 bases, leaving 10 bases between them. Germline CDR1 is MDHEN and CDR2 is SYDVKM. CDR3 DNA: TGTGCCAGCATGGGACTCTTCACAGATACGCAGTATTTT. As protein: CASMGLFTDTQYF.

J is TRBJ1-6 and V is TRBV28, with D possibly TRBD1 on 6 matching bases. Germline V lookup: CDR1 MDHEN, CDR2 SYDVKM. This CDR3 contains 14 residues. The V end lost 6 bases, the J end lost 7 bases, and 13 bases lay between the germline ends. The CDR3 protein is CASSPGRGNSPLHF. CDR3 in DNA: TGTGCCAGCAGCCCCGGCAGGGGCAATTCACCCCTCCACTTT.

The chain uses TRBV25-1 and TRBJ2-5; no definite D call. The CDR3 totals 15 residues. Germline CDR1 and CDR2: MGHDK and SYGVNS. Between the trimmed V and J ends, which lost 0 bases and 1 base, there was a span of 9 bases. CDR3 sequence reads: CASSEYSPSQETQYF. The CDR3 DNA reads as TGTGCCAGCAGTGAATATAGCCCGTCCCAAGAGACCCAGTACTTC.